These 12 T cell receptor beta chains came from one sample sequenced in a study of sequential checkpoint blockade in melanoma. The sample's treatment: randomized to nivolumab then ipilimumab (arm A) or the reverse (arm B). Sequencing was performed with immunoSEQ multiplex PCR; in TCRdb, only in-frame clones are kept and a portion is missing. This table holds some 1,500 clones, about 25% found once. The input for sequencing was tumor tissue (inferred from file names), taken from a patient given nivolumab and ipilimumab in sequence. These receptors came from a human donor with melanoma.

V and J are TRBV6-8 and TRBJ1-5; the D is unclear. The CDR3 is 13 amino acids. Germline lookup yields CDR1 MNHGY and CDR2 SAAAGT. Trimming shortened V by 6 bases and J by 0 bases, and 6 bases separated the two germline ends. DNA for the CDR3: TGTGCCAGCAGCATAAATAGCAATCAGCCCCAGCATTTT. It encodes CASSINSNQPQHF.

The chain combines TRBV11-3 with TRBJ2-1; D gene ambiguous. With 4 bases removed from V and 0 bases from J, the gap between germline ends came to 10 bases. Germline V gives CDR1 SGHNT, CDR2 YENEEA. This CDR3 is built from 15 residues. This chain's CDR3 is CASSSKWGSYNEQFF. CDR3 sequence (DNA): TGTGCCAGCAGCTCCAAGTGGGGCTCCTACAATGAGCAGTTCTTC.

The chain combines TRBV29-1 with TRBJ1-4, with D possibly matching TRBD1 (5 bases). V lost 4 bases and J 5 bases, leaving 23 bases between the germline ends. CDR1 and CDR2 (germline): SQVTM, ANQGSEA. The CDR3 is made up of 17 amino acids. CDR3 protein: CSVASPGTADTNEKLFF. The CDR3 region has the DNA TGCAGCGTTGCTAGCCCTGGGACCGCCGATACAAATGAAAAACTGTTTTTT.

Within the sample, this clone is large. CDR3: CASSILGTNTEAFF. The DNA of the CDR3 is TGTGCCAGTAGTATACTGGGAACGAACACTGAAGCTTTCTTT. The chain links TRBV19 to TRBJ1-1; D is ambiguous. The CDR3 totals 14 residues. Between the trimmed V and J ends, which lost 2 bases and 1 base, there was a span of 8 bases. Germline values: CDR1 LNHDA, CDR2 SQIVND (reference sequence).

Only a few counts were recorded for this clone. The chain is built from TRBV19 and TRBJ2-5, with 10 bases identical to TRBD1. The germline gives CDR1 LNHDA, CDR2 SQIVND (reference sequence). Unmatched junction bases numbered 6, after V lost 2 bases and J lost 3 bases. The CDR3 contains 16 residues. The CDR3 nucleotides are TGTGCCAGTAGTATATGGACAGGGGGACCGGAAGAGACCCAGTACTTC. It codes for CASSIWTGGPEETQYF. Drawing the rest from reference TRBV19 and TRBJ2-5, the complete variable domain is DGGITQSPKYLFRKEGQNVTLSCEQNLNHDAMYWYRQDPGQGLRLIYYSQIVNDFQKGDIAEGYSVSREKKESFPLTVTSAQKNPTAFYLCASSIWTGGPEETQYFGPGTRLLVL.

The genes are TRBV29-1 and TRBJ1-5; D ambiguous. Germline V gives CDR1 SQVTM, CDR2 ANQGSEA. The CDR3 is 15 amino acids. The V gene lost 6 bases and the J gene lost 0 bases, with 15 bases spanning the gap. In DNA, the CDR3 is TGCAGCGTCCTCCCGGACGGTTATAGCAATCAGCCCCAGCATTTT. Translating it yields CSVLPDGYSNQPQHF.

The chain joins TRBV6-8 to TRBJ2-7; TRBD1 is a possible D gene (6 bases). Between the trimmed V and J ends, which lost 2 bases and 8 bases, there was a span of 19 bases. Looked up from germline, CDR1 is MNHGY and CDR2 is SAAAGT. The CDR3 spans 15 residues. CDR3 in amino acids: CASSYATQGRRKQYF. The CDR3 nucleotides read TGTGCCAGCAGTTACGCGACACAGGGACGGAGGAAGCAGTACTTC.

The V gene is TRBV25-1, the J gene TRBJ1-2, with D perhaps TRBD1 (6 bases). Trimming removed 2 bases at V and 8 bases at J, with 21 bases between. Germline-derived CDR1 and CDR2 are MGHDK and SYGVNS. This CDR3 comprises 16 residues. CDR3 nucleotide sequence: TGTGCCAGCAGTGAACGCGGTGGGGGGCTGGTGAAGGGCTACACCTTC. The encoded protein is CASSERGGGLVKGYTF.

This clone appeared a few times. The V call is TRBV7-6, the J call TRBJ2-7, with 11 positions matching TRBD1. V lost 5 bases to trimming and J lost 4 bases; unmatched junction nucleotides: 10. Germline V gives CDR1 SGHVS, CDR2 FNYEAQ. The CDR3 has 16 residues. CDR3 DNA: TGTGCCAGCAGCCCCCCGCCCGGGACAGGGGGGTACGAGCAGTACTTC. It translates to CASSPPPGTGGYEQYF.

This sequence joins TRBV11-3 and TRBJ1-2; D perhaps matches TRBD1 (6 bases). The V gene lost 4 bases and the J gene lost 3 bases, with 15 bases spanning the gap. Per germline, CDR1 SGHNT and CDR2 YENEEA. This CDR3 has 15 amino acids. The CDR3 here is CASSWRAGEDYGYTF. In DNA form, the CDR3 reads TGTGCCAGCAGCTGGCGGGCAGGGGAAGACTATGGCTACACCTTC.

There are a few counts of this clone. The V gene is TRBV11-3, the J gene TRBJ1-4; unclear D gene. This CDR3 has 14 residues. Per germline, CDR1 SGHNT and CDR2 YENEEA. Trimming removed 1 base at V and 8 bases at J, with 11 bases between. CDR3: CASSLGSVKEKLFF. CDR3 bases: TGTGCCAGCAGCTTAGGGAGTGTGAAGGAAAAACTGTTTTTT.

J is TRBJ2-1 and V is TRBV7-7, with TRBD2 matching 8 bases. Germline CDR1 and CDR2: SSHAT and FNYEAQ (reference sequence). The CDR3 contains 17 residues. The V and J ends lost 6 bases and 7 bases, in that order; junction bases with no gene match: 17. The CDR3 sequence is CASSRKAWGLVYNEQFF. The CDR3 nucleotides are TGTGCCAGCAGTCGTAAGGCTTGGGGACTAGTTTATAATGAGCAGTTCTTC. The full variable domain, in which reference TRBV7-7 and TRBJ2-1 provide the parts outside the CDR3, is GAGVSQSPRYKVTKRGQDVTLRCDPISSHATLYWYQQALGQGPEFLTYFNYEAQPDKSGLPSDRFSAERPEGSISTLTIQRTEQRDSAMYRCASSRKAWGLVYNEQFFGPGTRLTVL.